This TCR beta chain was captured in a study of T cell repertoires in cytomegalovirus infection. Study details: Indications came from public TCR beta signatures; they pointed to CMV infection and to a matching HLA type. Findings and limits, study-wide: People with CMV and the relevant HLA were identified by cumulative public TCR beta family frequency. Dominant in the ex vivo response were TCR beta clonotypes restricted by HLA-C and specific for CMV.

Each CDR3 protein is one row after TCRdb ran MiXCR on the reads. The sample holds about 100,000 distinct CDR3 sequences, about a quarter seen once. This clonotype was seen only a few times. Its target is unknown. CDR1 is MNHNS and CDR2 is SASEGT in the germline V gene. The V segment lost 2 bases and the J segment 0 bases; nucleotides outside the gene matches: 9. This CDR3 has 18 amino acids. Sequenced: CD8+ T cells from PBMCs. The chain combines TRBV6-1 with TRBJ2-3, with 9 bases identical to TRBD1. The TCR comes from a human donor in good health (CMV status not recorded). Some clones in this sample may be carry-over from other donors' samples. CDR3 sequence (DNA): TGTGCCAGCAGTGAATGGGACAGGGATATTCAGAGCACAGATACGCAGTATTTT. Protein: CASSEWDRDIQSTDTQYF.